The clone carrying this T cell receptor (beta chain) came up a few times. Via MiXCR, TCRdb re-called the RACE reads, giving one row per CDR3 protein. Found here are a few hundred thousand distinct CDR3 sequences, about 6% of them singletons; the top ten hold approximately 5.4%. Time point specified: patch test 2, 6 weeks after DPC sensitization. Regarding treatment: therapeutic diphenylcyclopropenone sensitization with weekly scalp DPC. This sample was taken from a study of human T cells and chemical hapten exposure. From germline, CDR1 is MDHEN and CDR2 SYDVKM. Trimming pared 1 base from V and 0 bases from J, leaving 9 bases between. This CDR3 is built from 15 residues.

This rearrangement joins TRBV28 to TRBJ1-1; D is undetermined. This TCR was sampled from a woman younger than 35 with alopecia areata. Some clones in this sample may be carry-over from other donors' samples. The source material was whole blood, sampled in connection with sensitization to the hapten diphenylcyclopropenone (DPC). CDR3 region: CASSLLPSMNTEAFF. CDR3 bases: TGTGCCAGCAGTTTATTACCCAGCATGAACACTGAAGCTTTCTTT. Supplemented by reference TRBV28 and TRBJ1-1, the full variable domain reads DVKVTQSSRYLVKRTGEKVFLECVQDMDHENMFWYRQDPGLGLRLIYFSYDVKMKEKGDIPEGYSVSREKKERFSLILESASTNQTSMYLCASSLLPSMNTEAFFGQGTRLTVV.